A single TCR beta chain is shown here with its context. The study ran its PCR with 60 Vbeta and 13 Jbeta primers. Generated by immunoSEQ multiplex PCR, the TCRdb table keeps only in-frame clones and is missing some. Here the sample spans around 170,000 clones, roughly 80% being singletons. The data originate from a study of cytomegalovirus exposure and HLA in healthy donors. The CDR3 has 17 residues. Trimming stripped 7 bases from V and 0 bases from J, with 21 bases between. Germline V CDR1 and CDR2: MGHDK, SYGVNS. The chain is built from TRBV25-1 and TRBJ1-1; TRBD1 is a possible D gene (5 bases). This receptor was taken from a man aged 35 to 55 in good health and CMV-seropositive. Sample: PBMCs. CDR3 loop: CASKRGSWGGMNTEAFF. The CDR3 bases are TGTGCCAGCAAAAGGGGAAGTTGGGGGGGAATGAACACTGAAGCTTTCTTT.